The clone carrying this TCR beta chain was observed a few times. Other nucleotide sequences from this sample produce the same CDR3. PCR employed 60 Vbeta and 13 Jbeta primers. Sequenced by immunoSEQ multiplex PCR; TCRdb stores in-frame clones only, minus some. In the table there are about 160,000 clones, around 85% of which are singletons. This specimen belongs to a study of cytomegalovirus exposure and HLA in healthy donors. Looked up from germline, CDR1 is SGHNT and CDR2 is YYREEE (reference sequence). Losses at the gene ends were 2 bases for V and 4 bases for J; bases not matched to a gene: 0. This CDR3 is 14 amino acids long.

Input material: PBMCs. This sequence originates from a boy younger than 10 in good health and CMV-seronegative. The chain has TRBV5-4 and TRBJ2-2; 9 positions agree with TRBD2. In DNA form, the CDR3 reads TGTGCCAGCAGCTTAGCGGGAGGCACCGGGGAGCTGTTTTTT. It translates to CASSLAGGTGELFF.